These 18 T cell receptor beta chains came from one sample sequenced in a study of vaccination effects on CD4 cells after COVID-19. Before sequencing took place, the ViraFEST assay used viral peptide pools to expand antigen-specific CD4+ T cells. Scientists isolated CD4+ T cells after a roughly 10-day culture period ended. In the vaccine recipients, nucleocapsid antibodies were negative and there was no prior SARS-CoV-2 infection. Method: immunoSEQ multiplex PCR; TCRdb's copy keeps in-frame clones and lacks some. The sample consists of approximately 70,000 clones, about four fifths of them appearing once. These TCRs are of unknown antigen specificity. The sample here was CD4+ T cells from PBMCs cultured with HCoV-NL63 spike peptides, taken before COVID-19 vaccination. Every receptor here comes from a human donor who received a COVID-19 vaccine.

V and J are TRBV24-1 and TRBJ1-2; TRBD1 agrees at 7 bases. Losses at the gene ends were 4 bases for V and 4 bases for J; bases not matched to a gene: 5. There are 14 residues in the CDR3. Germline V CDR1 and CDR2: KGHDR, SFDVKD. The CDR3 DNA sequence: TGTGCCACCAGTGACCCACAGGGGACCTATGGCTACACCTTC. Translated: CATSDPQGTYGYTF.

The V call is TRBV6-5, the J call TRBJ1-2; D might be TRBD1 (5 bases). The CDR3 has 14 residues. Trimming stripped 6 bases from V and 4 bases from J, with 15 bases between. The germline V gene has CDR1 MNHEY and CDR2 SVGAGI. CDR3 sequence (DNA): TGTGCCAGCAGCCCACCCCCAGGGAGCTATGGCTACACCTTC. Translating it yields CASSPPPGSYGYTF.

This chain uses TRBV24-1 with TRBJ1-2; 9 positions match TRBD1. J gave up 8 bases and V 4 bases, and 7 bases lay outside the gene matches. From germline, CDR1 is KGHDR and CDR2 SFDVKD. CDR3 length: 14 residues. CDR3 nucleotides: TGTGCCACCAGTGAAGGGACAGGGAGGAAGGGCTACACCTTC. It encodes CATSEGTGRKGYTF.

The chain is built from TRBV7-9 and TRBJ1-5; D is perhaps TRBD1 (5 bases). Germline CDR1 SEHNR, CDR2 FQNEAQ (reference sequence). V gave up 3 bases and J gave up 9 bases, with 12 bases separating them. This CDR3 spans 13 amino acids. The CDR3 DNA is TGTGCCAGCAGCTTTGGGGGGTCTCCGCCCCAGCATTTT. Protein product: CASSFGGSPPQHF.

The gene calls are TRBV6-2 or TRBV6-3 and TRBJ1-2; tentative D call: TRBD1 (6 bases). The CDR3 covers 14 residues. Deletions cut 5 bases from V and 3 bases from J, with 13 bases between. In germline, CDR1 is MNHEY, CDR2 SVGEGT. The CDR3 bases are TGTGCCAGCAGTCATTCAACAGGGTACTATGGCTACACCTTC. Residues: CASSHSTGYYGYTF.

This clone was detected a few times. The chain employs TRBV7-2 and TRBJ2-5; D is uncertain. Trimming stripped 3 bases from V and 5 bases from J, with 13 bases between. The CDR3 is 14 amino acids. CDR1 is SGHTA, CDR2 FQGNSA, per germline. DNA of the CDR3: TGTGCCAGCAGCTTTGTATGGGCCCAGGAGACCCAGTACTTC. Translated: CASSFVWAQETQYF.

The chain uses TRBV5-1 and TRBJ2-2; D may be TRBD1 or TRBD2 (6 bases each). The CDR3 runs to 15 residues. Germline loops: CDR1 SGHRS, CDR2 YFSETQ. V dropped 0 bases and J dropped 7 bases, with 13 bases sitting between them. The CDR3 bases are TGCGCCAGCAGCTTGGCTTCCGGGGGCGGCGGGGAGCTGTTTTTT. Translated: CASSLASGGGGELFF. Filled out from reference TRBV5-1 and TRBJ2-2, the complete variable domain reads KAGVTQTPRYLIKTRGQQVTLSCSPISGHRSVSWYQQTPGQGLQFLFEYFSETQRNKGNFPGRFSGRQFSNSRSEMNVSTLELGDSALYLCASSLASGGGGELFFGEGSRLTVL.

In nucleotides, the CDR3 is TGTGCCAGCAGCTTGAACGGCGGCAGTGGAAACACCATATATTTT. Its protein is CASSLNGGSGNTIYF. The V and J genes are TRBV5-4 and TRBJ1-3; D gene ambiguous. The CDR3 is 15 amino acids. V shed 1 base and J shed 3 bases, with 11 bases lying between them. Germline V gene data show CDR1 as SGHNT and CDR2 as YYREEE (reference sequence). The variable domain in full, completed from reference TRBV5-4 and TRBJ1-3, reads ETGVTQSPTHLIKTRGQQVTLRCSSQSGHNTVSWYQQALGQGPQFIFQYYREEENGRGNFPPRFSGLQFPNYSSELNVNALELDDSALYLCASSLNGGSGNTIYFGEGSWLTVV.

This clone was recorded once. The V and J genes are TRBV5-1 and TRBJ1-2; D ambiguous. V gave up 0 bases and J gave up 3 bases, with 9 bases separating them. The CDR3 spans 14 residues. Germline assignment: CDR1 SGHRS and CDR2 YFSETQ. CDR3 DNA sequence: TGCGCCAGCAGCTTGGGCAGCACGGACTATGGCTACACCTTC. It yields the protein CASSLGSTDYGYTF.

V gene TRBV3-1 (or the pseudogene TRBV3-2) combines with J gene TRBJ1-5; TRBD1 is a possible D gene (6 bases). V gave up 4 bases and J gave up 2 bases, with 18 bases separating them. This CDR3 has 17 residues. From germline, CDR1 is LGHDT and CDR2 YNNKEL (reference sequence). DNA for the CDR3: TGTGCCAGCAGCCTGATACCGTCTCAGGGGTGCAATCAGCCCCAGCATTTT. Residues: CASSLIPSQGCNQPQHF.

The genes are TRBV7-2 and TRBJ2-7; weak D call: TRBD2 (5 bases). CDR1 and CDR2 (germline): SGHTA, FQGNSA. The CDR3 runs to 15 residues. With 5 bases removed from V and 4 bases from J, the gap between germline ends came to 18 bases. CDR3 protein: CASSTFAGREYEQYV. DNA for the CDR3: TGTGCCAGCAGCACTTTCGCCGGCCGGGAATACGAGCAGTACGTC.

The rearrangement joins TRBV2 to TRBJ1-4, with a possible D match to TRBD1 (6 bases). V lost 8 bases and J lost 8, with 15 bases in between. Germline V gene data show CDR1 as SNHLY and CDR2 as FYNNEI. The CDR3 extends over 13 amino acids. DNA of the CDR3: TGTGCCAGCGCCAGGGAGGGGGGAGAAAAACTGTTTTTT. Protein: CASAREGGEKLFF. The variable domain in full, completed from reference TRBV2 and TRBJ1-4, reads EPEVTQTPSHQVTQMGQEVILRCVPISNHLYFYWYRQILGQKVEFLVSFYNNEISEKSEIFDDQFSVERPDGSNFTLKIRSTKLEDSAMYFCASAREGGEKLFFGSGTQLSVL.

This chain uses TRBV11-3 with TRBJ2-1; the D call may be TRBD1 or TRBD2 (5 bases each). CDR1 and CDR2 from the germline V gene are SGHNT and YENEEA. V dropped 1 base and J dropped 8 bases, with 18 bases sitting between them. This CDR3 is 16 amino acids long. CDR3 protein: CASSLALQGPGHEQFF. The CDR3 DNA reads as TGTGCCAGCAGCTTAGCTCTGCAGGGACCAGGGCATGAGCAGTTCTTC.

The chain has TRBV27 and TRBJ2-3, with D maybe TRBD1 (6 bases). In germline, CDR1 is MNHEY, CDR2 SMNVEV (reference sequence). Trimming removed 3 bases from V and 4 bases from J, with 26 bases in between. The CDR3 totals 19 residues. The CDR3 region has the DNA TGTGCCAGCAGTTTGACGACAGGTCTCTCGCTGGGGCATCCAGATACGCAGTATTTT. Translation gives CASSLTTGLSLGHPDTQYF.

This clone was counted between two and nine times. The rearrangement joins TRBV15 to TRBJ1-2, with TRBD1 identical over 7 bases. Germline V lookup: CDR1 LNHNV, CDR2 YYDKDF (reference sequence). This CDR3 region has 16 residues. The V segment lost 0 bases and the J segment 3 bases; nucleotides outside the gene matches: 7. CDR3 sequence reads: CATSRDLTGTDYGYTF. CDR3 nucleotides: TGTGCCACCAGCAGAGATCTAACAGGGACAGACTATGGCTACACCTTC.

This chain uses TRBV24-1 with TRBJ1-1, with 7 bases aligning to TRBD1. Germline CDR1 is KGHDR and CDR2 is SFDVKD. The CDR3 runs to 19 residues. Trimming cost V 0 bases and J 4 bases; bases outside gene matches: 16. CDR3 region: CATSDLRSGETGLATEAFF. The CDR3 DNA sequence: TGTGCCACCAGTGATTTGCGAAGTGGGGAGACAGGGTTGGCCACTGAAGCTTTCTTT.

The chain combines TRBV18 with TRBJ1-5; 8 nucleotides line up with TRBD1. CDR1 KGHSH and CDR2 LQKENI come from the germline V gene. The CDR3 has 15 residues. J gave up 6 bases and V 3 bases, and 7 bases lay outside the gene matches. The CDR3 sequence is CASSPVQGAGQPQHF. CDR3 sequence (DNA): TGTGCCAGCTCACCTGTTCAGGGGGCGGGTCAGCCCCAGCATTTT.

V is TRBV29-1 and J is TRBJ2-4; D not resolved. V lost 0 bases and J 8 bases, leaving 5 bases between the germline ends. Germline CDR1 SQVTM, CDR2 ANQGSEA. The CDR3 sequence is 11 residues long. The CDR3 here is CSVEEMYIQYF. In DNA, the CDR3 is TGCAGCGTTGAAGAGATGTACATTCAGTACTTC.